This is a list of T cell receptor beta chains from one sample in a study of cytomegalovirus exposure and HLA in healthy donors. Assay: immunoSEQ multiplex PCR; the TCRdb copy retains only in-frame clones and omits some. Counted here are over 150,000 clones, around 76% occurring once; the ten biggest clones make up more than 1.3%. The sequencing input was PBMCs. The receptors originated from a girl aged 10-17 years in good health and CMV-seropositive. Both conserved end residues are part of each CDR3. The D gene is left open where the match is weak. For some rows the clone size is stated as once, few or many, or as a class when expanded; others skip it.

j_gene,abundance,v_gene,d_gene,CDR3nt,CDR3aa
TRBJ2-1,-,TRBV5-1,TRBD1,TGCGCCAGCAGCTTGGCCGGGACAGGGGGCTTCAATGAGCAGTTCTTC,CASSLAGTGGFNEQFF
TRBJ1-2,-,TRBV6-5,TRBD1,TGTGCCAGCACCCCCTCAGGGGGCGGCTATGGCTACACCTTC,CASTPSGGGYGYTF
TRBJ1-2,few,TRBV30,-,TGTGCCTGGTTCTGGGCGGGAGGTGGTGGCTACACCTTC,CAWFWAGGGGYTF
TRBJ2-1,-,TRBV6-1,TRBD1,TGTGCCAGTTTTACAGGGGGATCCTACAATGAGCAGTTCTTC,CASFTGGSYNEQFF
TRBJ2-5,-,TRBV2,-,TGTGCCAGCAGTCGAACAGGATGGATAGGGGAGACCCAGTACTTC,CASSRTGWIGETQYF
TRBJ2-3,-,TRBV5-1,TRBD2,TGCGCCAGCACTCTAGCGGATACTAGCACAGATACGCAGTATTTT,CASTLADTSTDTQYF
TRBJ1-1,-,TRBV15,-,TGTGCCACCAGCAGAGGCGGAACTGAAGCTTTCTTT,CATSRGGTEAFF
TRBJ2-1,-,TRBV29-1,TRBD2,TGCAGCGTTGATTTGTCCCCCGTAGCTCCATGGCTAGCGGGGAGACGATCATCCTACAATGAGCAGTTCTTC,CSVDLSPVAPWLAGRRSSYNEQFF
TRBJ2-5,-,TRBV5-1,TRBD1,TGCGCCAGCAGCTGGACAGGGGGCGTGGATGAAGAGACCCAGTACTTC,CASSWTGGVDEETQYF
TRBJ1-4,-,TRBV18,-,TGTGCCAGCTCACCCAGAGGACAGTCAGGCGGTGAAAAACTGTTTTTT,CASSPRGQSGGEKLFF
TRBJ2-1,-,TRBV10-3,-,TGTGCCATCAGTGAGGGGGCGGAACCCCCCTACAATGAGCAGTTCTTC,CAISEGAEPPYNEQFF
TRBJ2-1,-,TRBV6-5,TRBD2,TGTGCCAGCAGTTACGGCGGGGGGGCGTCCTACAATGAGCAGTTCTTC,CASSYGGGASYNEQFF
TRBJ1-2,once,TRBV7-2,TRBD1,TGTGCCAGCAGCTCCAGGGGGGACTATGGCTACACCTTC,CASSSRGDYGYTF
TRBJ1-2,few,TRBV7-2,-,TGTGCCAGCAGCTTCTCGGTTGAGGATGGCTACACCTTC,CASSFSVEDGYTF
TRBJ1-2,-,TRBV18,TRBD1,TGTGCCAGCTCAGGAACCGGGACAGGATCCTTGGGCGCTGGCTACACCTTC,CASSGTGTGSLGAGYTF
TRBJ2-5,-,TRBV19,TRBD2,TGTGCCAGTAGGCAACCGGGACTAGCGGGGCAAGAGACCCAGTACTTC,CASRQPGLAGQETQYF
TRBJ2-2,-,TRBV9,-,TGTGCCAGCAGCTTCGGGAGCCCCGGCCGCGGGACCGGGGAGCTGTTTTTT,CASSFGSPGRGTGELFF
TRBJ2-7,-,TRBV14,-,TGTGCCAGCAGCCAAGCGGTCCCTCTCGAGCAGTACTTC,CASSQAVPLEQYF
TRBJ1-1,-,TRBV6-5,-,TGTGCCAGCAGTTACATAACCGGGACAGAAGCTTTCTTT,CASSYITGTEAFF
TRBJ1-1,-,TRBV30,TRBD1,TGTGCCTGGAGTATATGGACAGGGAGGGACACTGAAGCTTTCTTT,CAWSIWTGRDTEAFF
TRBJ2-7,-,TRBV5-1,-,TGCGCCAGCAGCTACCCACTGGACAGTGAAATACGAGGGCCACGGTACTTC,CASSYPLDSEIRGPRYF
TRBJ2-3,-,TRBV7-9,-,TGTGCCAGCAGCTTAATCCCCGTGAGGGAAGGCACAGATACGCAGTATTTT,CASSLIPVREGTDTQYF
TRBJ1-4,-,TRBV7-9,-,TGTGCCAGCAGCTTAGGAGACAGGCCAACTAATGAAAAACTGTTTTTT,CASSLGDRPTNEKLFF
TRBJ2-7,-,TRBV29-1,-,TGCAGCGTTAACCGGGACACCTACGAGCAGTACTTC,CSVNRDTYEQYF
TRBJ1-2,-,TRBV4-1,TRBD1,TGCGCCAGCAGCCGGCAGGGACAGTATGGCTACACCTTC,CASSRQGQYGYTF
TRBJ1-1,-,TRBV14,-,TGTGCCAGCAGCCAAGATGCCAGTAACACTGAAGCTTTCTTT,CASSQDASNTEAFF
TRBJ1-5,-,TRBV27,-,TGTGCCAGCAGTTCTATATGGCTGGGGGGGCCCGGTCAGCCCCAGCATTTT,CASSSIWLGGPGQPQHF